Following are 16 T cell receptor beta chains from one sample sequenced in a study of naive and memory T cell subsets. Noted treatment: skin biopsy from PPD injection site in Mantoux-positive individual. The library had UMIs added by 3' ligation of an oligonucleotide to TCR cDNA. Amplification of ligated cDNA took four PCR rounds with SP2 and nested alpha and beta constant primers. Each CDR3 protein is one row after TCRdb ran MiXCR on the UMI-ligation and nested PCR reads. There are 20,000 to 25,000 distinct CDR3 sequences in the sample; approximately 6% occur only once, and about 6.2% lies in the top ten. Sequencing used skin, obtained from a tuberculin skin test site. The receptors shown here come from an adult in good health.

This clonotype was seen repeatedly, ten times or more. The gene calls are TRBV29-1 and TRBJ2-7, with D perhaps matching TRBD1 (6 bases). The CDR3 is made up of 15 amino acids. Germline assignment: CDR1 SQVTM and CDR2 ANQGSEA. Trimming cost V 0 bases and J 3 bases, with 15 bases left between them. The CDR3 DNA is TGCAGCGTTGAAGATCCCCTCGGGGACATCTACGAGCAGTACTTC. Protein sequence: CSVEDPLGDIYEQYF.

This clonotype was seen repeatedly, ten times or more. The chain joins TRBV20-1 to TRBJ2-1; no reliable D call. The CDR3 runs 16 residues. CDR1 is DFQATT and CDR2 is SNEGSKA in the germline V gene (reference sequence). V was clipped by 0 bases and J by 0 bases, with 12 bases between them. CDR3 nucleotides: TGCAGTGCTAGAGATTATATTTTGGGCTCCTACAATGAGCAGTTCTTC. Residues: CSARDYILGSYNEQFF.

This clonotype came up many times. The rearrangement joins TRBV12-3 or TRBV12-4 to TRBJ1-5; the D is unclear. V was cut by 5 bases and J by 3 bases, with 8 bases left in between. The CDR3 is 13 amino acids. This CDR3 reads CASSPEYNQPQHF. CDR3 coding DNA: TGTGCCAGCAGTCCCGAGTACAATCAGCCCCAGCATTTT.

About this clonotype: A much bigger clone sits one base away, suggesting this may be a read error. V gene TRBV20-1 combines with J gene TRBJ2-7; 8 bases are a match to TRBD1. Unmatched junction bases numbered 4, after V lost 4 bases and J lost 2 bases. Germline CDR1 reads DFQATT; CDR2 reads SNEGSKA (reference sequence). This CDR3 contains 13 residues. DNA for the CDR3: TGCAGTGCTACCGAGACAGGGGCCTACGAGCAGTACTTC. This encodes CSATETGAYEQYF.

This clonotype was seen repeatedly, ten times or more. The J gene is TRBJ2-1, the V gene TRBV9; TRBD2 aligns across 10 bases. Germline CDR1 is SGDLS and CDR2 is YYNGEE. This CDR3 has 14 residues. With V trimmed by 4 bases and J by 9 bases, 7 bases remained unmatched. In DNA, the CDR3 is TGTGCCAGCAGCCCCAGGACTAGCGGAGGTGAGCAGTTCTTC. Translating it yields CASSPRTSGGEQFF.

This clonotype was recorded many times. This chain links TRBV12-3 or TRBV12-4 with TRBJ2-1, with 11 bases identical to TRBD2. With V trimmed by 0 bases and J by 9 bases, 7 bases remained unmatched. This CDR3 region has 16 residues. This CDR3 is CASSLAPTSGTVEQFF. The CDR3 DNA sequence: TGTGCCAGCAGTTTAGCCCCGACTAGCGGGACGGTTGAGCAGTTCTTC.

This clonotype was picked up many times. The chain combines TRBV10-3 with TRBJ2-7; 9 nucleotides agree with TRBD1. This CDR3 region has 12 residues. Looked up from germline, CDR1 is ENHRY and CDR2 is SYGVKD. Losses at the gene ends were 8 bases for V and 3 bases for J; bases not matched to a gene: 2. This CDR3 is CAIGTGIYEQYF. In DNA form, the CDR3 reads TGTGCCATCGGGACAGGGATCTACGAGCAGTACTTC.

This clonotype was observed at least ten times. This sequence joins TRBV12-3 or TRBV12-4 and TRBJ2-5, with unresolved D. V was cut by 2 bases and J by 1 base, with 8 bases left in between. This CDR3 spans 14 amino acids. CDR3 residues: CASSLQVGQETQYF. CDR3 in DNA: TGTGCCAGCAGTTTACAGGTGGGCCAAGAGACCCAGTACTTC.

This clonotype was counted ten times or more. The chain recombines TRBV9 with TRBJ1-2; D gene unclear. V gave up 3 bases and J gave up 1 base, with 4 bases separating them. The germline V gene encodes CDR1 SGDLS and CDR2 YYNGEE. This CDR3 has 12 residues. The CDR3 reads CASSANNYGYTF. DNA for the CDR3: TGTGCCAGCAGCGCCAATAACTATGGCTACACCTTC.

This clonotype has more than one count but fewer than ten. This rearrangement joins TRBV7-8 to TRBJ1-6; D ambiguous. This CDR3 is built from 15 residues. V was trimmed by 1 base and J by 8 bases, leaving 12 bases between them. Germline CDR1 and CDR2: SGHVS and FQNEAQ. The CDR3 loop reads CASSLVGNADSPLHF. The CDR3 DNA reads as TGTGCCAGCAGCTTAGTGGGGAATGCGGATTCACCCCTCCACTTT.

This clonotype has just a few counts. The chain combines TRBV18 with TRBJ1-6, with 9 bases lining up with TRBD1. Germline loops: CDR1 KGHSH, CDR2 LQKENI. J gave up 0 bases and V 3 bases, and 24 bases lay outside the gene matches. The length of the CDR3 is 24 residues. CDR3 in amino acids: CASSPRTAGQGRQVSNSYNSPLHF. The CDR3 DNA reads as TGTGCCAGCTCACCCCGGACAGCGGGACAGGGAAGACAGGTTTCCAACTCCTATAATTCACCCCTCCACTTT.

The rearrangement uses TRBV30 and TRBJ2-5, with no clear D. The CDR3 length is 16 residues. Per germline, CDR1 GTSNPN and CDR2 SVGIG (reference sequence). V was clipped by 4 bases and J by 0 bases, with 18 bases between them. This CDR3 is CAWMSGFTAYQETQYF. The CDR3 region has the DNA TGTGCCTGGATGAGTGGATTTACTGCTTACCAAGAGACCCAGTACTTC.

In its sample, this clonotype was seen many times. The rearrangement links TRBV7-3 to TRBJ2-3, with 8 bases aligning to TRBD2. The J segment lost 4 bases and the V segment lost 3 bases, leaving 3 bases of the junction unmatched. The CDR3 extends over 14 amino acids. The germline V gene has CDR1 SGHTA and CDR2 FQGTGA. The CDR3 sequence: CASSFTGGADTQYF. In DNA, the CDR3 is TGTGCCAGCAGCTTTACGGGAGGGGCAGATACGCAGTATTTT.

Remarks on this clonotype: With a much larger clone just one base away, this may be a read error. The chain uses TRBV29-1 and TRBJ2-1, with D tentatively TRBD2 (5 bases). CDR1 SQVTM and CDR2 ANQGSEA come from the germline V gene. This CDR3 has 11 residues. CDR3 residues: CSVVEVNKQFF. The CDR3 DNA sequence: TGCAGCGTTGTGGAGGTCAATAAGCAGTTCTTC.

This clonotype has more than one count but fewer than ten. V usage is TRBV5-4 and J usage is TRBJ2-5; no definite D call. CDR1 SGHNT and CDR2 YYREEE come from the germline V gene (reference sequence). The V and J ends lost 0 bases and 6 bases respectively, with 9 bases between them. The CDR3 covers 13 residues. The CDR3 region is CASSLVEEKTQYF. The CDR3 region has the DNA TGTGCCAGCAGCTTGGTTGAGGAAAAGACCCAGTACTTC.

The chain uses TRBV12-3 or TRBV12-4 and TRBJ1-1; D gene uncertain. Trimming took off 7 bases at V and 5 bases at J, with 14 bases between the two ends. The CDR3 is 13 residues long. The CDR3 coding sequence is TGTGCCAGCACCTCCCTCCGGAGGACTGAAGCTTTCTTT. Its protein is CASTSLRRTEAFF.